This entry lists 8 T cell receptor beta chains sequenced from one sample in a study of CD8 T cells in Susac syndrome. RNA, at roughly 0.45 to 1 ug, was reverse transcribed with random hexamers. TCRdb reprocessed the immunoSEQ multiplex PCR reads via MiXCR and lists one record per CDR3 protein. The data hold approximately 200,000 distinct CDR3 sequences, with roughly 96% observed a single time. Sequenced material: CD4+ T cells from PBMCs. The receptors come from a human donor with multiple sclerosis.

The CDR3 protein is CATESGANVLTF. DNA for the CDR3: TGTGCCACCGAGTCTGGGGCCAACGTCCTGACTTTC. This chain joins TRBV10-3 and TRBJ2-6; unclear D gene. The CDR3 covers 12 residues. V gave up 10 bases and J gave up 1 base, with 5 bases separating them. Germline V gene sequence: CDR1 ENHRY, CDR2 SYGVKD.

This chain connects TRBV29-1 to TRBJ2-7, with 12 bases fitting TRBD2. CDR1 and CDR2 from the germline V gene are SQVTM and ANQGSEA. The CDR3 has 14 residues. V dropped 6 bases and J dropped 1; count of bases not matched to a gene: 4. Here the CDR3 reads CSVQTSGSSYEQYF. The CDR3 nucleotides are TGCAGCGTCCAGACTAGCGGGAGTTCCTACGAGCAGTACTTC.

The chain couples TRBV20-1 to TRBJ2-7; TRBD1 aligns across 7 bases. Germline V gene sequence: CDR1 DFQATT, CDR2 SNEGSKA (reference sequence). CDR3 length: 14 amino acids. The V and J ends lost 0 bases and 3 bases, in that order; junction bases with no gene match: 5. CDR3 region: CSARDLRGRYEQYF. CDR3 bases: TGCAGTGCTAGAGATCTAAGGGGGCGCTACGAGCAGTACTTC.

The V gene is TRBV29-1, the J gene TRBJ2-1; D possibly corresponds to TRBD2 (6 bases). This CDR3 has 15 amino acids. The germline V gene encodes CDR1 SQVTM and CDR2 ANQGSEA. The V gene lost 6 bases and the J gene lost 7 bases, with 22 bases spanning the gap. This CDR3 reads CSVLIAVSSPNEQFF. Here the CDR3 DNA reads TGCAGCGTCCTTATAGCGGTATCCTCCCCAAATGAGCAGTTCTTC.

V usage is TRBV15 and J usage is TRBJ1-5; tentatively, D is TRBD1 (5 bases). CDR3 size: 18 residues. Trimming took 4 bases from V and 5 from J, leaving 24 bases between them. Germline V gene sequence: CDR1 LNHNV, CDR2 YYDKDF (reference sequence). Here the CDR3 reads CATSNSKRSGKRYQPQHF. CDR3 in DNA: TGTGCCACCAGCAACTCGAAAAGGTCAGGGAAGAGGTATCAGCCCCAGCATTTT. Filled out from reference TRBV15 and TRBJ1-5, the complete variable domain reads DAMVIQNPRYQVTQFGKPVTLSCSQTLNHNVMYWYQQKSSQAPKLLFHYYDKDFNNEADTPDNFQSRRPNTSFCFLDIRSPGLGDTAMYLCATSNSKRSGKRYQPQHFGDGTRLSIL.

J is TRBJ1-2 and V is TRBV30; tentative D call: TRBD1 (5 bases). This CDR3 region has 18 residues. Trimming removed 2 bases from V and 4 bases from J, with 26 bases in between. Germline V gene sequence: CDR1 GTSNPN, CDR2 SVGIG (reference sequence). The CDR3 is CAWSPKGSRAAGVYGYTF. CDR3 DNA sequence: TGTGCCTGGAGTCCCAAGGGGTCAAGGGCCGCGGGGGTCTATGGCTACACCTTC.

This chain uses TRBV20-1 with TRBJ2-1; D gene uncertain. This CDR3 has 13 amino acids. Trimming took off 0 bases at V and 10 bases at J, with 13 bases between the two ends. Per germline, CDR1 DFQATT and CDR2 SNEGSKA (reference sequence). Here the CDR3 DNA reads TGCAGTGCTAGAGATTCCCCCGCCCGCGAGCAGTTCTTC. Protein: CSARDSPAREQFF.

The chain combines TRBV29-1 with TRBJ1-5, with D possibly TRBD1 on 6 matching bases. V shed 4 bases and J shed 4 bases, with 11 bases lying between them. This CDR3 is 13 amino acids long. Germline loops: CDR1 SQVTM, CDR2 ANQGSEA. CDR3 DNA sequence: TGCAGCGTTGGGTGGGGGGCAAATCAGCCCCAGCATTTT. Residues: CSVGWGANQPQHF.